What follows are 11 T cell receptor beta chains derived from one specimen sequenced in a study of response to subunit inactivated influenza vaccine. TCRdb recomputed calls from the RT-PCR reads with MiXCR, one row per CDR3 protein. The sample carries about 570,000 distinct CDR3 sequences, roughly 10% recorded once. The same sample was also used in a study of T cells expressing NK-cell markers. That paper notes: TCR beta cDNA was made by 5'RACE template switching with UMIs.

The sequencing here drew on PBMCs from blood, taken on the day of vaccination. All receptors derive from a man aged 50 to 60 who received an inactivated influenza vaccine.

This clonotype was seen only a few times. DNA of the CDR3: TGCAGCGTTGAAGATTGGGTCTCAGGGGGCCTCTACAATGAGCAGTTCTTC. Protein: CSVEDWVSGGLYNEQFF. The chain joins TRBV29-1 to TRBJ2-1; TRBD1 agrees at 8 bases. V lost 0 bases to trimming and J lost 3 bases; unmatched junction nucleotides: 10. From germline, CDR1 is SQVTM and CDR2 ANQGSEA. The CDR3 is made up of 17 amino acids.

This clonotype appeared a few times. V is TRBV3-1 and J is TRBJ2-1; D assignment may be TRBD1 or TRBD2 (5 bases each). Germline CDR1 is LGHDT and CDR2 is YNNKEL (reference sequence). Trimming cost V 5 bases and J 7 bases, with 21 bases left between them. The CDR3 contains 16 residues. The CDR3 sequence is CASSFRGRLAANEQFF. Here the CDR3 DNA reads TGTGCCAGCAGCTTTAGGGGTAGGCTAGCAGCTAATGAGCAGTTCTTC.

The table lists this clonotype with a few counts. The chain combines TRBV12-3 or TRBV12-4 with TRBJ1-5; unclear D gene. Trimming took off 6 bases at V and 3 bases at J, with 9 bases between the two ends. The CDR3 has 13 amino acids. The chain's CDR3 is CASSDGFNQPQHF. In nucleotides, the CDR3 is TGTGCCAGCAGCGACGGATTCAATCAGCCCCAGCATTTT.

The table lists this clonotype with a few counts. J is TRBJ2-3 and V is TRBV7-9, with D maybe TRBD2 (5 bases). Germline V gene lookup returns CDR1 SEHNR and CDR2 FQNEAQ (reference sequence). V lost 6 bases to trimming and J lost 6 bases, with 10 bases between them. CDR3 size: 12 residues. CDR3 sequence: CASSRGSDTQYF. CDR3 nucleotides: TGTGCCAGCAGTCGCGGGTCGGATACGCAGTATTTT. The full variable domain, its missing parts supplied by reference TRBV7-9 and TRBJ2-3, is DTGVSQNPRHKITKRGQNVTFRCDPISEHNRLYWYRQTLGQGPEFLTYFQNEAQLEKSRLLSDRFSAERPKGSFSTLEIQRTEQGDSAMYLCASSRGSDTQYFGPGTRLTVL.

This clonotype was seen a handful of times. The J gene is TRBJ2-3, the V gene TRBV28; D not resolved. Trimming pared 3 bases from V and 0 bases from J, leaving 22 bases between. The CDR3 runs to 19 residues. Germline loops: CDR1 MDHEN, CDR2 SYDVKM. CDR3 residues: CASSFYLGSGLASTDTQYF. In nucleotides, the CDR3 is TGTGCCAGCAGTTTCTATCTGGGGTCCGGGCTCGCTAGCACAGATACGCAGTATTTT. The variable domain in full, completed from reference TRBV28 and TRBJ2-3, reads DVKVTQSSRYLVKRTGEKVFLECVQDMDHENMFWYRQDPGLGLRLIYFSYDVKMKEKGDIPEGYSVSREKKERFSLILESASTNQTSMYLCASSFYLGSGLASTDTQYFGPGTRLTVL.

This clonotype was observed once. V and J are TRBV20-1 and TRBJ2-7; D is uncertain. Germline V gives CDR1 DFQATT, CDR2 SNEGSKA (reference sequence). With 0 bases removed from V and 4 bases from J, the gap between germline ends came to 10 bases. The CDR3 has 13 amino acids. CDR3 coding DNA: TGCAGTGCTAGAGATTTGCAGGAGTACGAGCAGTACTTC. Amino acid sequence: CSARDLQEYEQYF.

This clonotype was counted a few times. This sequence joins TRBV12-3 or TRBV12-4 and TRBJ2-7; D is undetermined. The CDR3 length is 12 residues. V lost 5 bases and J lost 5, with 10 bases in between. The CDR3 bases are TGTGCCAGCAGTCCCGGGTGGAACGAGCAGTACTTC. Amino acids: CASSPGWNEQYF.

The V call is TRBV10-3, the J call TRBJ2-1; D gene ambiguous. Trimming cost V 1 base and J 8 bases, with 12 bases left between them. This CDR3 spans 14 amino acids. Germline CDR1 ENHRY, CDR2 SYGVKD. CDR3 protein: CAISELESVYEQFF. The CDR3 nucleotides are TGTGCCATCAGTGAGTTGGAGAGTGTCTATGAGCAGTTCTTC.

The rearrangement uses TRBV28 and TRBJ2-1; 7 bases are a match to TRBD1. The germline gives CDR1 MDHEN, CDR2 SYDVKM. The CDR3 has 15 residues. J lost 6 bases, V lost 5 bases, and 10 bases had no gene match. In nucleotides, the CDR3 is TGTGCCAGCAGTCTGAGCCCGACAGGGTTCAATGAGCAGTTCTTC. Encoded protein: CASSLSPTGFNEQFF. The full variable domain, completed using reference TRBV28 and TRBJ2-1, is DVKVTQSSRYLVKRTGEKVFLECVQDMDHENMFWYRQDPGLGLRLIYFSYDVKMKEKGDIPEGYSVSREKKERFSLILESASTNQTSMYLCASSLSPTGFNEQFFGPGTRLTVL.

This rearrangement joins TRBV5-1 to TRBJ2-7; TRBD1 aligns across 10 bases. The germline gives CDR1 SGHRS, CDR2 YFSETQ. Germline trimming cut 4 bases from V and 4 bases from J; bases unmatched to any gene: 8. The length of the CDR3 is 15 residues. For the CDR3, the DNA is TGCGCCAGCAGCATCAGACAGGGGGCTCCTTACGAGCAGTACTTC. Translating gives CASSIRQGAPYEQYF. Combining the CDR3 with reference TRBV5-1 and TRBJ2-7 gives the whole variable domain KAGVTQTPRYLIKTRGQQVTLSCSPISGHRSVSWYQQTPGQGLQFLFEYFSETQRNKGNFPGRFSGRQFSNSRSEMNVSTLELGDSALYLCASSIRQGAPYEQYFGPGTRLTVT.

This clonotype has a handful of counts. The CDR3 reads CASSYTPTNEKLFF. CDR3 coding DNA: TGTGCCAGCAGTTACACCCCAACTAATGAAAAACTGTTTTTT. This chain connects TRBV27 to TRBJ1-4, with D hard to call. This CDR3 comprises 14 residues. V was clipped by 4 bases and J by 0 bases, with 6 bases between them. The V gene's germline CDR1 is MNHEY and CDR2 SMNVEV (reference sequence).